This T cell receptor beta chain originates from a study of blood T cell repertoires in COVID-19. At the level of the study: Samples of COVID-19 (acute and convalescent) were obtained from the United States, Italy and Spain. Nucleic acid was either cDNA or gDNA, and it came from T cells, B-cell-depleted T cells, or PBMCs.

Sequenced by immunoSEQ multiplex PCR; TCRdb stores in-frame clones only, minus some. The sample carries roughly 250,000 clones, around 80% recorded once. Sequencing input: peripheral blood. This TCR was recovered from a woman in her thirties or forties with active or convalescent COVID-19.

CDR3 loop: CASRREFNYGYTF. DNA for the CDR3: TGTGCCAGTAGACGGGAATTCAACTATGGCTACACCTTC. The chain uses TRBV6-5 and TRBJ1-2; D unresolved. V dropped 9 bases and J dropped 2 bases, with 13 bases sitting between them. The CDR3 covers 13 residues. In germline, CDR1 is MNHEY, CDR2 SVGAGI.